What follows are 32 T cell receptor beta chains derived from one specimen sequenced in a study of CD8+CD57+ T cells in acquired aplastic anemia. Genomic DNA constituted the template upon which TCR beta VDJ and CDR3 profiling was performed. TCRdb re-derived calls from the reads in MiXCR, one entry per CDR3 protein. The data show some 170,000 distinct CDR3 sequences, around 45% seen once. The specimen was sorted CD4+, CD8+, or CD8+CD57+ T cells (not recorded which) from PBMCs. The receptors were gathered from a human donor in good health.

There are a few counts of this clonotype. One base away lies a much larger clone, so this may be a sequencing read error. This chain uses TRBV20-1 with TRBJ1-6; no firm D call. The CDR3 spans 12 residues. Per the germline V gene, CDR1 is DFQATT and CDR2 is SNEGSKA (reference sequence). The CDR3 is CSASSNNSPLRF. The CDR3 nucleotides are TGCAGTGCTAGTAGCAATAATTCACCCCTCCGCTTT.

A remark on this clonotype: It may be a read error: a sequence one base away is much more abundant. The rearrangement links TRBV7-8 to TRBJ2-3; D call uncertain. V dropped 4 bases and J dropped 8 bases, with 16 bases sitting between them. CDR1 is SGHVS, CDR2 FQNEAQ, per germline. The CDR3 loop spans 14 amino acids. The CDR3 region is CASSYSRIACTQYF. The DNA for the CDR3 is TGTGCCAGCAGCTATAGCAGAATAGCCTGTACGCAGTATTTT.

CDR3 DNA: TGTGCCAGCTTACCCGACAGGGGAGAGACCCAGTACTTC. This codes for CASLPDRGETQYF. The V call is TRBV2, the J call TRBJ2-5; 8 bases are a match to TRBD1. CDR3 length: 13 residues. The V gene's germline CDR1 is SNHLY and CDR2 FYNNEI. Unmatched junction bases numbered 6, after V lost 8 bases and J lost 4 bases.

This chain's CDR3 is CASSRTSGTTQNTGELFF. The CDR3 DNA reads TGTGCCAGCAGCCGGACTAGCGGGACAACACAGAACACCGGGGAGCTGTTTTTT. This chain uses TRBV3-1 with TRBJ2-2, with 12 positions matching TRBD2. CDR1 is LGHDT and CDR2 is YNNKEL in the germline V gene (reference sequence). The CDR3 has 18 residues. V was pared by 4 bases and J by 1 base, with 7 bases of the junction left unmatched.

This clonotype was found a few times. The chain links TRBV29-1 to TRBJ2-1; TRBD2 matches at 7 bases. Germline trimming cut 7 bases from V and 12 bases from J; bases unmatched to any gene: 6. The CDR3 sequence is 10 residues long. CDR1 is SQVTM, CDR2 ANQGSEA, per germline. The CDR3 reads CSAERDPQFF. The DNA for the CDR3 is TGCAGCGCCGAGCGGGACCCGCAGTTCTTC.

V usage is TRBV7-2 and J usage is TRBJ2-7; D could derive from TRBD1 or TRBD2 (5 bases each). Germline V gene lookup returns CDR1 SGHTA and CDR2 FQGNSA. V gave up 4 bases and J gave up 2 bases, with 12 bases separating them. This CDR3 is built from 14 residues. Here the CDR3 DNA reads TGTGCCAGCAGCTACGGGGCAGCCGCCTACGAGCAGTACTTC. It yields the protein CASSYGAAAYEQYF.

Details on this clonotype: This is likely a read error, given that the CDR3 carries no conserved phenylalanine or tryptophan at its end. This chain's CDR3 is CASSISQGANYGYTY. CDR3 DNA sequence: TGTGCCAGTAGTATATCACAGGGAGCTAACTATGGCTACACCTAC. The chain joins TRBV19 to TRBJ1-2; maybe TRBD1 (6 bases). V shed 2 bases and J shed 0 bases, with 10 bases lying between them. The germline V gene encodes CDR1 LNHDA and CDR2 SQIVND (reference sequence). The CDR3 has 15 amino acids.

In this sample, this clonotype turned up a few times. This chain links TRBV6-6 with TRBJ1-1; D call uncertain. Germline CDR1 is MNHNY and CDR2 is SVGAGI (reference sequence). V dropped 0 bases and J dropped 1 base, with 12 bases sitting between them. The CDR3 totals 16 residues. The CDR3 sequence: CASSYSRIAQNTEAFF. The CDR3 DNA is TGTGCCAGCAGTTACTCTAGAATAGCTCAGAACACTGAAGCTTTCTTT.

This clonotype was recorded at least ten times. The chain links TRBV5-1 to TRBJ1-1; D not resolved. Trimming left V 0 bases short and J 0 bases short, with 3 bases between. Germline V CDR1 and CDR2: SGHRS, YFSETQ. The CDR3 contains 13 residues. CDR3 residues: CASSLVVNTEAFF. The CDR3 region has the DNA TGCGCCAGCAGCTTGGTTGTGAACACTGAAGCTTTCTTT.

This chain links TRBV24-1 with TRBJ2-5; TRBD2 aligns across 8 bases. This CDR3 spans 15 amino acids. The germline CDR1 and CDR2 sequences are KGHDR and SFDVKD. V lost 1 base and J lost 5; bases outside the gene matches: 5. CDR3 region: CATSDFAGGSETQYF. The CDR3 nucleotides read TGTGCCACCAGTGATTTCGCGGGGGGTTCGGAGACCCAGTACTTC.

The chain joins TRBV7-9 to TRBJ2-7; D is unclear. V was trimmed by 4 bases and J by 7 bases, leaving 11 bases between them. Germline V lookup: CDR1 SEHNR, CDR2 FQNEAQ (reference sequence). The CDR3 spans 12 residues. CDR3 DNA sequence: TGTGCCAGCAGCTACTACCCTGGGGAGCAGTACTTC. This codes for CASSYYPGEQYF.

This clonotype has at least ten counts. The rearrangement joins TRBV19 to TRBJ2-7; 7 bases align to TRBD1. Germline-derived CDR1 and CDR2 are LNHDA and SQIVND (reference sequence). This CDR3 is built from 14 residues. V was pared by 6 bases and J by 3 bases, with 8 bases of the junction left unmatched. The CDR3 loop reads CASRSTGSSYEQYF. CDR3 bases: TGTGCCAGTAGATCGACAGGGTCCAGCTACGAGCAGTACTTC.

This clonotype was counted at least ten times. The CDR3 region is CASTTTGNTYYNSPLHF. For the CDR3, the DNA is TGTGCCAGCACCACTACGGGGAATACATACTATAATTCACCCCTCCACTTT. V gene TRBV6-1 combines with J gene TRBJ1-6; no clear D. Germline CDR1 MNHNS, CDR2 SASEGT. Trimming took off 7 bases at V and 3 bases at J, with 19 bases between the two ends. The CDR3 sequence is 17 residues long.

This clonotype occurred many times. J is TRBJ1-3 and V is TRBV5-1; the match to TRBD1 covers 7 bases. The CDR3 spans 14 residues. V was pared by 2 bases and J by 3 bases, with 2 bases of the junction left unmatched. The germline gives CDR1 SGHRS, CDR2 YFSETQ. CDR3 sequence: CASSLGTDGNTIYF. DNA for the CDR3: TGCGCCAGCAGCTTAGGGACAGATGGAAACACCATATATTTT.

This clonotype came up many times. The rearrangement joins TRBV6-2 or TRBV6-3 to TRBJ2-7; 7 bases fit TRBD1. Germline V gives CDR1 MNHEY, CDR2 SVGEGT. This CDR3 spans 11 amino acids. The J segment lost 13 bases and the V segment lost 2 bases, leaving 5 bases of the junction unmatched. CDR3 protein: CASSYGRGTYF. In DNA, the CDR3 is TGTGCCAGCAGTTACGGCAGGGGGACATACTTC.

J is TRBJ2-3 and V is TRBV4-1, with 7 bases aligning to TRBD1. J was trimmed by 11 bases and V by 3 bases; bases with no gene match: 20. This CDR3 region has 17 residues. CDR1 and CDR2 from the germline V gene are MGHRA and YSYEKL. CDR3 sequence reads: CASSQSRVRGHYNEQYF. CDR3 in DNA: TGCGCCAGCAGCCAGAGTCGGGTTAGGGGGCATTACAATGAGCAGTATTTT.

Details on this clonotype: At one boundary the junction diverges from the germline segment, which might be a read error. This rearrangement joins TRBV11-1 to TRBJ2-3, with a possible D match to TRBD2 (6 bases). Germline CDR1 and CDR2: SGHAT and FQDESV (reference sequence). This CDR3 is 16 amino acids long. The CDR3, as DNA: TGTGCCAGCAGCGCCGTTCAAATCGGGAGCACAGATACGCAATATTTT. Translating it yields CASSAVQIGSTDTQYF.

This clonotype was counted at least ten times. This chain uses TRBV7-8 with TRBJ2-7, with no clear D. Germline V gene sequence: CDR1 SGHVS, CDR2 FQNEAQ. The CDR3 sequence is 14 residues long. Trimming took off 1 base at V and 3 bases at J, with 10 bases between the two ends. CDR3 bases: TGTGCCAGCAGCTTAGGACGGGCCTACTACGAGCAGTACTTC. It translates to CASSLGRAYYEQYF.

This clonotype has just a few counts. The chain is built from TRBV10-2 and TRBJ2-6, with a weak D call TRBD1 (6 bases). The CDR3 is made up of 14 amino acids. Germline lookup yields CDR1 WSHSY and CDR2 SAAADI. The V gene lost 9 bases and the J gene lost 0 bases, with 9 bases spanning the gap. The CDR3 loop reads CASKQGSGANVLTF. In nucleotides, the CDR3 is TGCGCCAGTAAACAGGGCTCTGGGGCCAACGTCCTGACTTTC.

This clonotype came up many times. The CDR3 nucleotides read TGCGCCAGCAGCCAAGATCGGACGGCCTCTGGAAACACCATATATTTT. It is translated as CASSQDRTASGNTIYF. The V call is TRBV4-1, the J call TRBJ1-3; D call uncertain. Trimming took off 0 bases at V and 0 bases at J, with 9 bases between the two ends. There are 16 residues in the CDR3. Germline V lookup: CDR1 MGHRA, CDR2 YSYEKL.

Details on this clonotype: One end of the junction does not line up with germline, which may come from a read error. The rearrangement joins TRBV7-3 to TRBJ2-5; D uncertain. Germline lookup yields CDR1 SGHTA and CDR2 FQGTGA. There are 12 residues in the CDR3. The CDR3 DNA is TGCGCCAGCAGCCAAGGACCGGAGACCCAGTACTTC. This sequence encodes CASSQGPETQYF.

This sequence joins TRBV20-1 and TRBJ2-7, with TRBD1 matching 8 bases. J was trimmed by 3 bases and V by 3 bases; bases with no gene match: 4. CDR1 and CDR2 (germline): DFQATT, SNEGSKA (reference sequence). The CDR3 is made up of 13 amino acids. As DNA, the CDR3 is TGCAGTGCTAGCAGGGACAGGTACTACGAGCAGTACTTC. This gives the protein CSASRDRYYEQYF.

V usage is TRBV20-1 and J usage is TRBJ2-5; 13 bases match TRBD2. Germline V gene data show CDR1 as DFQATT and CDR2 as SNEGSKA (reference sequence). The CDR3 is 16 amino acids. V dropped 6 bases and J dropped 0; count of bases not matched to a gene: 7. The CDR3 spells CSAQPLAGGNQETQYF. The CDR3, as DNA: TGCAGTGCCCAACCACTAGCGGGAGGGAACCAAGAGACCCAGTACTTC.

The chain links TRBV6-1 to TRBJ1-3; D call uncertain. The V end lost 7 bases, the J end lost 0 bases, and 16 bases lay between the germline ends. CDR1 and CDR2 (germline): MNHNS, SASEGT. The CDR3 consists of 16 residues. DNA of the CDR3: TGTGCCAGCAACCTAGCCATAAGAGCCTCTGGAAACACCATATATTTT. Residues: CASNLAIRASGNTIYF.

In its sample, this clonotype was seen many times. The chain couples TRBV12-3 or TRBV12-4 to TRBJ2-1, with D unresolved. The germline V and J ends were trimmed by 6 bases and 4 bases, with 13 bases remaining between them. The CDR3 covers 14 residues. Written as DNA, the CDR3 is TGTGCCAGCAGGGGAACCTTGGGATACAATGAGCAGTTCTTC. Translation gives CASRGTLGYNEQFF.

The rearrangement joins TRBV19 to TRBJ1-1, with 10 nucleotides matching TRBD1. The CDR3 consists of 14 residues. Germline CDR1 is LNHDA and CDR2 is SQIVND (reference sequence). The trim removed 7 bases at V and 4 bases at J, leaving 6 bases unmatched. The CDR3 loop is CASTRQGAGTEAFF. DNA for the CDR3: TGTGCCAGTACTCGACAGGGGGCGGGCACTGAAGCTTTCTTT.

This clonotype was seen a few times. The chain is built from TRBV25-1 and TRBJ2-2, with 7 bases matching TRBD1. From germline, CDR1 is MGHDK and CDR2 SYGVNS. V was pared by 4 bases and J by 0 bases, with 11 bases of the junction left unmatched. The CDR3 is made up of 18 amino acids. The CDR3 region is CASSVRDRASANTGELFF. The CDR3 DNA reads as TGTGCCAGCAGTGTACGGGACAGAGCATCCGCGAACACCGGGGAGCTGTTTTTT.

About this clonotype: A junction end diverges from the germline sequence, so it may reflect a read error. V is TRBV19 and J is TRBJ1-5; D may be TRBD1 (5 bases). The CDR3 runs to 17 residues. Germline V lookup: CDR1 LNHDA, CDR2 SQIVND (reference sequence). In DNA, the CDR3 is TGCGCCAGCAGCCTAGGTGTAACAGGTGGGGGTAATCAGCCCCAGCATTTT. Translation gives CASSLGVTGGGNQPQHF.

The chain couples TRBV20-1 to TRBJ1-3; D gene uncertain. The V end lost 1 base, the J end lost 2 bases, and 6 bases lay between the germline ends. CDR1 and CDR2 (germline): DFQATT, SNEGSKA (reference sequence). The CDR3 spans 13 residues. The CDR3 DNA reads TGCAGTGCTAGAGCGGGAACTGGAAACACCATATATTTT. It encodes CSARAGTGNTIYF.

This clonotype was counted ten times or more. V and J are TRBV19 and TRBJ2-1; 7 nucleotides match TRBD2. This CDR3 region has 14 residues. With V trimmed by 4 bases and J by 5 bases, 5 bases remained unmatched. Germline values: CDR1 LNHDA, CDR2 SQIVND (reference sequence). DNA of the CDR3: TGTGCCAGTAGTAGGGGGGGGGGAAACAATGAGCAGTTCTTC. Residues: CASSRGGGNNEQFF.

This clonotype has more than one count but fewer than ten. The junction and the germline gene differ at one end; a read error may be behind it. The chain has TRBV2 and TRBJ2-1, with TRBD2 matching 12 bases. The CDR3 has 15 residues. Germline V gene data show CDR1 as SNHLY and CDR2 as FYNNEI. As DNA, the CDR3 is TGTGCCAGCAGAGAAGGACTAGCGGGGTGGAATGAGCAGTTCTTC. This encodes CASREGLAGWNEQFF.

This clonotype was detected many times. V usage is TRBV10-3 and J usage is TRBJ2-1; 7 bases map to TRBD1. CDR1 and CDR2 (germline): ENHRY, SYGVKD. This CDR3 has 16 amino acids. V was clipped by 4 bases and J by 6 bases; unmatched bases: 12. The CDR3 region has the DNA TGTGCCATCAGTGCGACGACAGGGTCAGGCAGCAATGAGCAGTTCTTC. Its protein product is CAISATTGSGSNEQFF.